This T cell receptor (beta chain) was found in a study of Graves' ophthalmopathy and Graves' hyperthyroidism. In this sample, this clonotype turned up many times. Orbital computed tomography, thyroid ultrasound, TRAb, serum thyroxine and clinical symptoms formed the basis of diagnosis. RNA transcripts served as template for amplifying TCR beta CDR3 sequences. HTBI primers primed a first-round RT-PCR, and a second-round multiplex PCR followed. TCRdb re-called the multiplex PCR reads with MiXCR, one entry per CDR3 protein. This table holds over 500,000 distinct CDR3 sequences, 22% found once. The CDR3 totals 15 residues. CDR1 is KGHDR and CDR2 is SFDVKD in the germline V gene. V was cut by 8 bases and J by 1 base, with 16 bases left in between.

The TCR was taken from a woman aged 18-29 years with stable Graves' hyperthyroidism. Some clones in this sample may be carry-over from other donors' samples. Sequencing was done on a sample of peripheral blood. The chain employs TRBV24-1 and TRBJ1-1; no firm D call. The chain's CDR3 is CATIAVDERNTEAFF. CDR3 coding DNA: TGTGCCACCATTGCGGTGGACGAACGGAACACTGAAGCTTTCTTT.